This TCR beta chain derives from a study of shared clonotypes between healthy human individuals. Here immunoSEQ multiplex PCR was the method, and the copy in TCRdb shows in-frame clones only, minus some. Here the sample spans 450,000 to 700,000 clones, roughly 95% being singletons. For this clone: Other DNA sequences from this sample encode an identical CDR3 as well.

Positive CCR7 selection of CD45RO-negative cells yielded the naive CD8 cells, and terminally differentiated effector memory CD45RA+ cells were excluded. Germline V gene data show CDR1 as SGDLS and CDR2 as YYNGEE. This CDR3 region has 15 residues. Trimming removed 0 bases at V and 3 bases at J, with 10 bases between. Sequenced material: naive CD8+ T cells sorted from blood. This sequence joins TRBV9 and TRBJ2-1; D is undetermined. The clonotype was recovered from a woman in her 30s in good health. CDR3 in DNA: TGTGCCAGCAGCGTAGGAGGCGGCAGCTACAATGAGCAGTTCTTC. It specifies CASSVGGGSYNEQFF.